The 14 T cell receptor beta chains reported below all come from one sample, sequenced in a study of blood T cell repertoires in COVID-19. Assay used: immunoSEQ multiplex PCR; TCRdb lists only in-frame clones, some missing. This sample carries 110,000 or so clones, roughly nine tenths of them seen once, and the ten largest clones take 25% to 35%. The sample taken for sequencing was peripheral blood. These receptors were obtained from a man between 65 and 85 years old with active or convalescent COVID-19.

This chain links TRBV30 with TRBJ2-2; D gene unclear. V was clipped by 3 bases and J by 8 bases, with 16 bases between them. Germline CDR1 and CDR2: GTSNPN and SVGIG (reference sequence). This CDR3 has 14 amino acids. The CDR3 sequence is CAWRLVPTWGELFF. The CDR3 DNA is TGTGCCTGGAGGCTAGTCCCGACTTGGGGGGAGCTGTTTTTT.

This clone appeared a single time. The CDR3 DNA follows: TGTGCCAGCAGTGCCATTCGGGCTAGCGGGAGGGCTAAGACCCAGTACTTC. Its protein is CASSAIRASGRAKTQYF. This sequence joins TRBV28 and TRBJ2-5; 12 positions agree with TRBD2. J gave up 6 bases and V 5 bases, and 13 bases lay outside the gene matches. The V gene's germline CDR1 is MDHEN and CDR2 SYDVKM. The CDR3 runs 17 residues.

The V and J genes are TRBV25-1 and TRBJ2-7; 7 bases fit TRBD2. This CDR3 has 15 amino acids. Germline trimming cut 4 bases from V and 2 bases from J; bases unmatched to any gene: 8. Germline CDR1 is MGHDK and CDR2 is SYGVNS. CDR3 nucleotides: TGTGCCAGCAGTGCATCGCTAGCGGACCCCTACGAGCAGTACTTC. This gives the protein CASSASLADPYEQYF.

The V gene is TRBV5-1, the J gene TRBJ2-3; perhaps TRBD2 as D (5 bases). The CDR3 length is 14 residues. From germline, CDR1 is SGHRS and CDR2 YFSETQ. V lost 0 bases and J lost 6, with 11 bases in between. CDR3 protein: CASSLGGLEDTQYF. CDR3 coding DNA: TGCGCCAGCAGCTTGGGAGGGTTAGAGGATACGCAGTATTTT.

The chain uses TRBV5-1 and TRBJ2-5; 7 nucleotides line up with TRBD1. This CDR3 spans 14 amino acids. The ends lost 4 bases at V and 1 base at J; junction bases unmatched: 4. Germline V gene sequence: CDR1 SGHRS, CDR2 YFSETQ. CDR3 sequence reads: CASSGGQAQETQYF. The DNA for the CDR3 is TGCGCCAGCAGCGGAGGACAGGCCCAAGAGACCCAGTACTTC.

This clone appeared once. The V gene is TRBV28, the J gene TRBJ2-7, with a tentative D call TRBD1 (5 bases). The germline V gene has CDR1 MDHEN and CDR2 SYDVKM. V shed 6 bases and J shed 6 bases, with 18 bases lying between them. The CDR3 sequence is 14 residues long. The CDR3 is CASRVGQGRSEQYF. In DNA form, the CDR3 reads TGTGCCAGCAGGGTAGGGCAGGGAAGGTCCGAGCAGTACTTC.

V gene TRBV4-1 combines with J gene TRBJ2-7; D may be TRBD2 (6 bases). With 3 bases removed from V and 2 bases from J, the gap between germline ends came to 20 bases. This CDR3 spans 17 amino acids. Germline V CDR1 and CDR2: MGHRA, YSYEKL. This CDR3 is CASSQAAGPPGTYEQYF. The CDR3 nucleotides read TGCGCCAGCAGCCAGGCCGCGGGACCCCCGGGTACCTACGAGCAGTACTTC.

The rearrangement joins TRBV18 to TRBJ2-1; 10 bases line up with TRBD2. CDR3 length equals 16 residues. Germline V CDR1 and CDR2: KGHSH, LQKENI. J gave up 5 bases and V 3 bases, and 7 bases lay outside the gene matches. CDR3 DNA: TGTGCCAGCTCACCTACTAGCGGGAATTCCGACAATGAGCAGTTCTTC. This translates into CASSPTSGNSDNEQFF.

This clone was counted a single time. The J gene is TRBJ2-7, the V gene TRBV28, with TRBD2 identical over 11 bases. Germline V gene sequence: CDR1 MDHEN, CDR2 SYDVKM. The ends lost 3 bases at V and 0 bases at J; junction bases unmatched: 19. This CDR3 has 21 residues. In DNA, the CDR3 is TGTGCCAGCAGTTTGGCCGGGACACCGGGGACTAGCGGCCATAGCTCCTACGAGCAGTACTTC. Its protein product is CASSLAGTPGTSGHSSYEQYF.

The rearrangement links TRBV7-8 to TRBJ2-1; a weak D match, TRBD2 (5 bases). Deletions cut 4 bases from V and 2 bases from J, with 12 bases between. The V gene's germline CDR1 is SGHVS and CDR2 FQNEAQ. The CDR3 totals 15 residues. The CDR3 sequence: CASSSASGAYNEQFF. DNA for the CDR3: TGTGCCAGCAGCTCAGCCTCCGGGGCCTACAATGAGCAGTTCTTC.

The genes are TRBV19 and TRBJ2-7; 11 positions match TRBD2. The germline V gene has CDR1 LNHDA and CDR2 SQIVND (reference sequence). The CDR3 covers 15 residues. The trim removed 0 bases at V and 4 bases at J, leaving 2 bases unmatched. The CDR3 sequence: CASSIETSGSYEQYF. The CDR3 DNA reads TGTGCCAGTAGTATAGAAACTAGCGGGAGTTACGAGCAGTACTTC. The full variable domain, completed using reference TRBV19 and TRBJ2-7, is DGGITQSPKYLFRKEGQNVTLSCEQNLNHDAMYWYRQDPGQGLRLIYYSQIVNDFQKGDIAEGYSVSREKKESFPLTVTSAQKNPTAFYLCASSIETSGSYEQYFGPGTRLTVT.

The rearrangement uses TRBV2 and TRBJ2-3, with a possible D match to TRBD2 (5 bases). The CDR3 totals 14 residues. Germline loops: CDR1 SNHLY, CDR2 FYNNEI. Trimming cost V 7 bases and J 2 bases, with 13 bases left between them. Here the CDR3 reads CASKAEFSTDTQYF. CDR3 nucleotides: TGTGCCAGCAAAGCGGAGTTTTCCACAGATACGCAGTATTTT.

This sequence joins TRBV7-8 and TRBJ2-3; 9 bases line up with TRBD1. The CDR3 sequence is 17 residues long. CDR1 and CDR2 (germline): SGHVS, FQNEAQ. Germline trimming cut 1 base from V and 4 bases from J; bases unmatched to any gene: 9. The CDR3 protein is CASSLVTGGAGADTQYF. CDR3 in DNA: TGTGCCAGCAGCTTAGTCACAGGGGGCGCGGGGGCAGATACGCAGTATTTT.

The V gene is TRBV28, the J gene TRBJ2-5; 12 bases line up with TRBD1. V gave up 8 bases and J gave up 5 bases; unmatched junction bases: 3. From germline, CDR1 is MDHEN and CDR2 SYDVKM. The CDR3 is 13 residues long. CDR3 nucleotides: TGTGCCAGCCGGGACAGGGGGCGGGAGACCCAGTACTTC. Translated, it gives CASRDRGRETQYF.